These 31 T cell receptor beta chains originate from one sample sequenced in a study of Ad26.COV2.S vaccination and SARS-CoV-2 variants. Assay used: immunoSEQ multiplex PCR; TCRdb lists only in-frame clones, some missing. Seen here are roughly 510,000 clones, around 85% observed once, and the top ten hold more than 10%. Treatment defined: over 15 received Ad26.COV2.S at low or high dose, single or two shots; several received placebo; per-sample allocation not given. Sampling happened 63 days after the first vaccine or placebo injection. The sample in question was peripheral blood, obtained in a trial of Ad26.COV2.S vaccine versus placebo. All receptors come from a person aged 18-60 years who received the Ad26.COV2.S COVID-19 vaccine or a placebo.

The chain couples TRBV12-3 or TRBV12-4 to TRBJ1-2, with a weak D call TRBD1 (6 bases). V lost 6 bases and J lost 7, with 15 bases in between. The CDR3 has 13 residues. CDR3 residues: CASSQQGISGYTF. CDR3 DNA sequence: TGTGCCAGCAGCCAACAGGGAATCTCTGGCTACACCTTC.

The rearrangement uses TRBV5-4 and TRBJ2-1; 12 nucleotides line up with TRBD2. CDR3 length: 15 residues. Trimming cost V 5 bases and J 7 bases; bases outside gene matches: 7. Germline V lookup: CDR1 SGHNT, CDR2 YYREEE (reference sequence). CDR3 bases: TGTGCCAGCAGGATGAGACTAGCGGGAGAAAATGAGCAGTTCTTC. It translates to CASRMRLAGENEQFF. The full variable domain, with the rest looked up from reference TRBV5-4 and TRBJ2-1, is ETGVTQSPTHLIKTRGQQVTLRCSSQSGHNTVSWYQQALGQGPQFIFQYYREEENGRGNFPPRFSGLQFPNYSSELNVNALELDDSALYLCASRMRLAGENEQFFGPGTRLTVL.

The chain recombines TRBV27 with TRBJ1-1, with 7 bases identical to TRBD1. CDR1 and CDR2 from the germline V gene are MNHEY and SMNVEV (reference sequence). Germline trimming cut 8 bases from V and 1 base from J; bases unmatched to any gene: 13. This CDR3 region has 16 residues. In DNA form, the CDR3 reads TGTGCCAGCCAAGTGGGTGGGACAGTCACGAACACTGAAGCTTTCTTT. Its protein product is CASQVGGTVTNTEAFF.

This clone occurred once. V and J are TRBV7-9 and TRBJ2-2, with D tentatively TRBD1 (6 bases). The CDR3 loop spans 18 amino acids. CDR1 is SEHNR and CDR2 is FQNEAQ in the germline V gene (reference sequence). Trimming cost V 0 bases and J 3 bases, with 17 bases left between them. The CDR3 loop reads CASSLAQGLGLYTGELFF. The CDR3 DNA sequence: TGTGCCAGCAGCTTAGCCCAGGGGTTAGGGCTCTACACCGGGGAGCTGTTTTTT.

The rearrangement uses TRBV19 and TRBJ1-1; no definite D call. This CDR3 region has 13 residues. Germline CDR1 and CDR2: LNHDA and SQIVND (reference sequence). Trimming shortened V by 5 bases and J by 7 bases, and 14 bases separated the two germline ends. This CDR3 reads CASSLQWMGEAFF. For the CDR3, the DNA is TGTGCCAGTAGTTTACAGTGGATGGGTGAAGCTTTCTTT.

V usage is TRBV15 and J usage is TRBJ2-2; 10 bases fit TRBD2. J lost 8 bases, V lost 10 bases, and 13 bases had no gene match. CDR3 length equals 15 residues. CDR1 is LNHNV and CDR2 is YYDKDF in the germline V gene (reference sequence). CDR3 DNA sequence: TGTGCCAGCAAGCCTAGCGGGAGTGTAGCGGGGGAGCTGTTTTTT. Translation: CASKPSGSVAGELFF.

The chain joins TRBV3-1 (or the pseudogene TRBV3-2) to TRBJ2-2; unclear D gene. CDR1 is LGHDT, CDR2 YNNKEL, per germline (reference sequence). Trimming removed 6 bases at V and 4 bases at J, with 9 bases between. The CDR3 length is 13 residues. The CDR3: CASSRAPTGELFF. The CDR3 bases are TGTGCCAGCAGTAGGGCCCCCACCGGGGAGCTGTTTTTT.

The genes are TRBV27 and TRBJ2-5; D is perhaps TRBD2 (6 bases). Trimming shortened V by 6 bases and J by 0 bases, and 29 bases separated the two germline ends. The CDR3 is 20 residues long. In germline, CDR1 is MNHEY, CDR2 SMNVEV (reference sequence). The CDR3 protein is CASSPRSPGVASAYQETQYF. CDR3 coding DNA: TGTGCCAGCAGCCCCAGGAGCCCGGGTGTGGCTAGCGCATACCAAGAGACCCAGTACTTC.

As for this clone: Additional DNA sequences in this sample encode the identical CDR3. The chain combines TRBV7-9 with TRBJ1-2, with TRBD1 identical over 10 bases. CDR1 and CDR2 from the germline V gene are SEHNR and FQNEAQ (reference sequence). This CDR3 has 15 residues. J gave up 4 bases and V 5 bases, and 7 bases lay outside the gene matches. CDR3 DNA sequence: TGTGCCAGCAGCCTCCCGGGACAGGGGACCTATGGCTACACCTTC. Translation gives CASSLPGQGTYGYTF.

This chain links TRBV27 with TRBJ2-5, with D maybe TRBD1 (5 bases). This CDR3 contains 13 residues. Trimming left V 7 bases short and J 4 bases short, with 13 bases between. Germline V CDR1 and CDR2: MNHEY, SMNVEV (reference sequence). CDR3 sequence: CASKDNWGETQYF. In DNA form, the CDR3 reads TGTGCCAGCAAGGACAATTGGGGAGAGACCCAGTACTTC.

This sequence joins TRBV15 and TRBJ2-1, with D possibly TRBD2 on 6 matching bases. The CDR3 has 17 amino acids. Germline V gene sequence: CDR1 LNHNV, CDR2 YYDKDF (reference sequence). With 0 bases removed from V and 5 bases from J, the gap between germline ends came to 17 bases. The CDR3 nucleotides read TGTGCCACCAGCAGAGACCGGGACTCCGCCTCTCACAATGAGCAGTTCTTC. It encodes CATSRDRDSASHNEQFF.

This clone showed up just once. The DNA of the CDR3 is TGTGCCAGCAGTTTAAGCGGCGAAACCTACGAGCAGTACTTC. Protein sequence: CASSLSGETYEQYF. The V call is TRBV28, the J call TRBJ2-7, with D tentatively TRBD2 (5 bases). V lost 2 bases and J lost 2, with 10 bases in between. This CDR3 spans 14 amino acids. Germline CDR1 MDHEN, CDR2 SYDVKM.

The chain employs TRBV7-8 and TRBJ2-2; 10 positions agree with TRBD1. Germline-derived CDR1 and CDR2 are SGHVS and FQNEAQ. The junction had 1 base not matched to a gene; V was cut back by 2 bases and J by 7 bases. The CDR3 spans 14 residues. The CDR3 DNA is TGTGCCAGCAGCTTAAGGGACAGGGGCGGGGAGCTGTTTTTT. Protein: CASSLRDRGGELFF. The variable domain in full, with the rest retrieved from reference TRBV7-8 and TRBJ2-2, is GAGVSQSPRYKVAKRGQDVALRCDPISGHVSLFWYQQALGQGPEFLTYFQNEAQLDKSGLPSDRFFAERPEGSVSTLKIQRTQQEDSAVYLCASSLRDRGGELFFGEGSRLTVL.

As DNA, the CDR3 is TGCAGTGCTGGTGGACAGGGGGTCCACGAGCAGTACTTC. It encodes CSAGGQGVHEQYF. V usage is TRBV20-1 and J usage is TRBJ2-7; 10 nucleotides line up with TRBD1. Germline V gene data show CDR1 as DFQATT and CDR2 as SNEGSKA (reference sequence). The CDR3 is made up of 13 amino acids. The J segment lost 5 bases and the V segment lost 5 bases, leaving 6 bases of the junction unmatched.

The V call is TRBV6-2 or TRBV6-3, the J call TRBJ2-1; no reliable D call. The length of the CDR3 is 15 residues. Deletions cut 2 bases from V and 0 bases from J, with 8 bases between. Germline CDR1 MNHEY, CDR2 SVGEGT. The CDR3 sequence: CASSYGLLSYNEQFF. The CDR3 DNA reads TGTGCCAGCAGTTACGGCCTACTCTCCTACAATGAGCAGTTCTTC.

This clone was picked up a small number of times. CDR3 nucleotide sequence: TGTGCCAGCAGTTCACTCCTCCGGCCCCAGCATTTT. Translating gives CASSSLLRPQHF. The genes are TRBV28 and TRBJ1-5, with D hard to call. Germline V gene sequence: CDR1 MDHEN, CDR2 SYDVKM. The CDR3 spans 12 residues. The V and J ends lost 4 bases and 9 bases respectively, with 10 bases between them.

As DNA, the CDR3 is TGTGCCAGCAGTTTATCCGGGGACGGCTACACCTTC. It encodes CASSLSGDGYTF. The chain joins TRBV28 to TRBJ1-2; D perhaps matches TRBD1 (5 bases). Germline CDR1 MDHEN, CDR2 SYDVKM. The V gene lost 1 base and the J gene lost 8 bases, with 8 bases spanning the gap. This CDR3 has 12 residues.

The chain recombines TRBV4-1 with TRBJ1-5, with D perhaps TRBD1 (6 bases). The CDR3 loop spans 15 amino acids. Germline assignment: CDR1 MGHRA and CDR2 YSYEKL. Trimming took off 0 bases at V and 6 bases at J, with 12 bases between the two ends. The CDR3 loop is CASSQEQGRIQPQHF. Written as DNA, the CDR3 is TGCGCCAGCAGCCAAGAACAGGGACGGATTCAGCCCCAGCATTTT.

CDR3 region: CATSNLKNIQYF. CDR3 DNA sequence: TGTGCCACCTCCAACCTCAAAAACATTCAGTACTTC. This sequence joins TRBV2 and TRBJ2-4; D is undetermined. Per germline, CDR1 SNHLY and CDR2 FYNNEI. The CDR3 totals 12 residues. Trimming removed 10 bases at V and 3 bases at J, with 10 bases between.

J is TRBJ2-1 and V is TRBV28; no clear D. V dropped 2 bases and J dropped 3 bases, with 17 bases sitting between them. This CDR3 contains 17 residues. Germline V lookup: CDR1 MDHEN, CDR2 SYDVKM. The CDR3 coding sequence is TGTGCCAGCAGTTTAGCCAGCGCGAGTTACTTCTACAATGAGCAGTTCTTC. Its protein product is CASSLASASYFYNEQFF.

The sample holds one count of this clone. In DNA, the CDR3 is TGCGCCAGCAGCCCCAATCAAGCGGGAGCCTCCTACGAGCAGTACTTC. Translation gives CASSPNQAGASYEQYF. The J gene is TRBJ2-7, the V gene TRBV5-1, with TRBD2 matching 8 bases. The CDR3 totals 16 residues. J lost 0 bases, V lost 4 bases, and 9 bases had no gene match. Germline V gives CDR1 SGHRS, CDR2 YFSETQ.

This clone turned up a few times. The gene calls are TRBV7-6 and TRBJ2-5; a possible D gene is TRBD1 (5 bases). V gave up 5 bases and J gave up 2 bases, with 18 bases separating them. Germline V gives CDR1 SGHVS, CDR2 FNYEAQ. The CDR3 spans 16 residues. The CDR3 loop reads CASSPRWQGLQETQYF. CDR3 DNA sequence: TGTGCCAGCAGCCCCCGGTGGCAGGGCCTACAAGAGACCCAGTACTTC.

V is TRBV5-4 and J is TRBJ2-7; 10 nucleotides align to TRBD1. The CDR3 sequence is 14 residues long. The junction had 1 base not matched to a gene; V was cut back by 2 bases and J by 2 bases. Per germline, CDR1 SGHNT and CDR2 YYREEE (reference sequence). CDR3 in DNA: TGTGCCAGCAGCTTTGGGACAGGGGCCTACGAGCAGTACTTC. It codes for CASSFGTGAYEQYF.

In this sample, this clone turned up many times. The chain has TRBV21-1 and TRBJ2-2. TRBV21-1 is a documented pseudogene. This CDR3 spans 16 amino acids. The CDR3 DNA reads TGTGCCAGCAGCAAAGCCCTCGGTGGGGTCACCGGGGAGCTGTTTTTT. Its protein is CASSKALGGVTGELFF.

The chain has TRBV30 and TRBJ1-6; possibly TRBD1 for D (6 bases). CDR1 and CDR2 (germline): GTSNPN, SVGIG (reference sequence). Trimming removed 0 bases at V and 9 bases at J, with 12 bases between. This CDR3 has 14 amino acids. The CDR3 loop is CAWSVMAGASPLHF. The DNA for the CDR3 is TGTGCCTGGAGTGTAATGGCAGGGGCTTCACCCCTCCACTTT.

CDR3 loop: CASSPGQTYQETQYF. In DNA form, the CDR3 reads TGTGCCAGTAGCCCGGGACAGACGTACCAAGAGACCCAGTACTTC. The chain uses TRBV19 and TRBJ2-5, with TRBD1 matching 7 bases. Germline lookup yields CDR1 LNHDA and CDR2 SQIVND (reference sequence). With V trimmed by 6 bases and J by 0 bases, 7 bases remained unmatched. The CDR3 consists of 15 residues.

This clone was seen once. This chain links TRBV19 with TRBJ2-1; D is possibly TRBD2 (6 bases). Trimming took 3 bases from V and 3 from J, leaving 12 bases between them. The CDR3 spans 15 residues. The germline gives CDR1 LNHDA, CDR2 SQIVND (reference sequence). The chain's CDR3 is CASSIRRALYNEQFF. The CDR3 DNA sequence: TGTGCCAGTAGTATTCGGAGGGCACTCTACAATGAGCAGTTCTTC.

This rearrangement joins TRBV19 to TRBJ1-2; weak D call: TRBD1 (5 bases). The CDR3 totals 15 residues. Germline loops: CDR1 LNHDA, CDR2 SQIVND (reference sequence). The V end was cut by 3 bases, the J end by 2 bases, with 13 bases between. The CDR3 DNA follows: TGTGCCAGTAGTATTGGCGGACACTTAAACTATGGCTACACCTTC. Translation: CASSIGGHLNYGYTF.

J is TRBJ2-3 and V is TRBV7-9, with D maybe TRBD1 (6 bases). The ends were cut back, 5 bases at V and 2 bases at J, with 17 bases in the middle. Germline-derived CDR1 and CDR2 are SEHNR and FQNEAQ (reference sequence). The CDR3 is 16 residues long. Written as DNA, the CDR3 is TGTGCCAGCAGCAGCCTAAAGACAGGCAACACAGATACGCAGTATTTT. Translating gives CASSSLKTGNTDTQYF.

The gene calls are TRBV7-2 and TRBJ2-3; 13 bases agree with TRBD2. CDR3 length: 18 amino acids. V gave up 4 bases and J gave up 4 bases; unmatched junction bases: 11. Germline CDR1 is SGHTA and CDR2 is FQGNSA. In DNA form, the CDR3 reads TGTGCCAGCAGCTCCTCCAGGCAACTAGCGGGAGGGCCAGATACGCAGTATTTT. Translated, it gives CASSSSRQLAGGPDTQYF.

CDR3 sequence: CASTFSAGRGGVNYGYTF. CDR3 sequence (DNA): TGTGCCAGTACTTTCTCGGCCGGAAGAGGGGGCGTTAACTATGGCTACACCTTC. The chain carries TRBV19 and TRBJ1-2; TRBD1 agrees at 7 bases. V lost 7 bases to trimming and J lost 1 base; unmatched junction nucleotides: 18. The germline V gene has CDR1 LNHDA and CDR2 SQIVND (reference sequence). CDR3 length equals 18 residues.